Listed below are T cell receptor beta chains from one sample, sequenced in a study of T-cell reconstitution after alpha-beta-depleted transplantation in children. TCRdb analysed the PCR reads with MiXCR anew, one entry per CDR3 protein. The table has 780,000 or so distinct CDR3 sequences, roughly 15% seen once. The specimen was PBMCs, mostly from graft donor cells, collected 360 days after TCRalphabeta/CD19-depleted stem cell transplant. The receptors shown here come from a male patient younger than 18 who had a stem cell transplant for acute lymphoblastic leukemia, so the T cells may come from the graft donor. CDR3s include the opening cysteine and the closing phenylalanine or tryptophan. D genes are given only for firm matches. Clone sizes are given selectively: once, few, many, or a class where the clone is expanded.

clone size	D gene	V gene	J gene	CDR3 protein	CDR3 DNA
few	-	TRBV12-3/TRBV12-4	TRBJ1-1	CASRPGGQNTEAFF	TGTGCCAGCAGGCCCGGGGGTCAGAACACTGAAGCTTTCTTT
-	-	TRBV12-3/TRBV12-4	TRBJ2-1	CASSLGGPTYNEQFF	TGTGCCAGCAGTTTGGGCGGTCCTACCTACAATGAGCAGTTCTTC
-	TRBD2	TRBV3-1	TRBJ2-5	CASSQTLAGGPETQYF	TGTGCCAGCAGCCAGACGCTAGCGGGAGGGCCGGAGACCCAGTACTTC
-	-	TRBV7-9	TRBJ2-4	CASSPGPQLAKNIQYF	TGTGCCAGCAGCCCGGGACCGCAGCTAGCCAAAAACATTCAGTACTTC
many	-	TRBV3-1	TRBJ2-3	CASSQDKMSGTDTQYF	TGTGCCAGCAGCCAAGACAAGATGAGCGGTACAGATACGCAGTATTTT
-	-	TRBV11-2	TRBJ2-1	CASSSHSSDNEQFF	TGTGCCAGCAGCTCCCACAGTTCCGACAATGAGCAGTTCTTC
few	-	TRBV12-3/TRBV12-4	TRBJ2-1	CASSFRFRLELYNEQFF	TGTGCCAGCAGTTTCCGGTTTCGACTAGAGTTGTACAATGAGCAGTTCTTC
few	-	TRBV2	TRBJ1-3	CASSERSSSGNTIYF	TGTGCCAGCAGTGAGAGAAGCAGCTCTGGAAACACCATATATTTT
-	TRBD1	TRBV7-2	TRBJ1-6	CASNSLDRGLSSPLHF	TGTGCCAGCAACTCCCTGGACAGGGGGCTGTCGTCACCCCTCCACTTT
-	-	TRBV20-1	TRBJ2-2	CSASQVANTGELFF	TGCAGTGCTAGCCAGGTTGCGAACACCGGGGAGCTGTTTTTT
few	-	TRBV2	TRBJ2-2	CASTPGGAHTGELFF	TGTGCCAGCACCCCTGGGGGAGCTCACACCGGGGAGCTGTTTTTT
few	TRBD2	TRBV20-1	TRBJ2-2	CSARTAGEHTGELFF	TGCAGTGCTAGAACGGCGGGAGAACACACCGGGGAGCTGTTTTTT
many	-	TRBV5-1	TRBJ2-1	CASSPGLEQFF	TGTGCCAGCAGCCCGGGTCTTGAGCAGTTCTTC
-	TRBD1	TRBV20-1	TRBJ1-2	CSARVTGVRGYTF	TGCAGTGCTAGAGTAACAGGGGTTCGGGGCTACACCTTC
few	-	TRBV6-5	TRBJ2-7	CASSYSGQNYEQYF	TGTGCCAGCAGTTACTCGGGGCAGAACTACGAGCAGTACTTC
-	TRBD2	TRBV9	TRBJ2-3	CASSPTLAGPVTDTQYF	TGTGCCAGCAGCCCAACTCTAGCGGGTCCCGTCACAGATACGCAGTATTTT
-	-	TRBV6-5	TRBJ2-2	CASRFGEYTGELFF	TGTGCCAGCCGTTTCGGAGAGTACACCGGGGAGCTGTTTTTT
-	TRBD2	TRBV5-1	TRBJ2-5	CASSRFGTSGSPPETQYF	TGCGCCAGCAGCAGATTTGGGACTAGCGGGAGCCCGCCAGAGACCCAGTACTTC
few	TRBD2	TRBV20-1	TRBJ2-7	CSARERGGRALEQYF	TGCAGTGCTAGAGAACGAGGCGGGAGGGCGTTGGAGCAGTACTTC
-	-	TRBV27	TRBJ1-6	CASSFSADNSPLHF	TGTGCCAGCAGTTTCTCAGCCGACAATTCACCCCTCCACTTT